The 12 T cell receptor beta chains below were found in one sample sequenced in a study of CD8 T cells in ankylosing spondylitis. A single record per CDR3 protein comes from TCRdb applying MiXCR to the 5' RACE reads. The sample holds a few hundred thousand distinct CDR3 sequences, about 10% seen once. The source material was blood, either unsorted or a sorted T cell fraction (not recorded which). These receptors were obtained from a male donor with ankylosing spondylitis or in good health (not recorded which).

This clonotype was counted between two and nine times. The chain is built from TRBV19 and TRBJ2-1; D is ambiguous. This CDR3 is 14 amino acids long. Germline loops: CDR1 LNHDA, CDR2 SQIVND (reference sequence). The V end lost 9 bases, the J end lost 0 bases, and 12 bases lay between the germline ends. The CDR3 sequence: CASSPQISYNEQFF. The CDR3 nucleotides are TGTGCCAGCTCCCCCCAGATCTCCTACAATGAGCAGTTCTTC.

In the case of this clonotype: A much larger clone lies one base from this, so it may be a read error. The V call is TRBV7-9, the J call TRBJ1-1; maybe TRBD1 (5 bases). CDR1 is SEHNR and CDR2 is FQNEAQ in the germline V gene (reference sequence). The CDR3 length is 15 residues. The CDR3 loop is CASSLEPAVGTEAVF. DNA of the CDR3: TGTGCCAGCAGCTTAGAGCCAGCCGTGGGGACTGAAGCTGTCTTT.

This clonotype was detected many times. A junction end diverges from the germline sequence, so it may reflect a read error. The chain combines TRBV7-7 with TRBJ2-3, with D possibly matching TRBD1 (6 bases). The CDR3 has 12 amino acids. Per the germline V gene, CDR1 is SSHAT and CDR2 is FNYEAQ (reference sequence). The CDR3 DNA follows: TGTGCTAGCAGGTTTGAGACAGGAACGCAGTATTTT. Protein product: CASRFETGTQYF.

Many counts were recorded for this clonotype. This chain uses TRBV18 with TRBJ1-6; D is undetermined. This CDR3 spans 16 amino acids. V lost 4 bases and J lost 5, with 15 bases in between. The germline V gene has CDR1 KGHSH and CDR2 LQKENI. For the CDR3, the DNA is TGTGCCAGCTCACTCACCTCGGATGGGAATAATTCACCCCTCCACTTT. Its translation is CASSLTSDGNNSPLHF. The whole variable domain, filled in from reference TRBV18 and TRBJ1-6, reads NAGVMQNPRHLVRRRGQEARLRCSPMKGHSHVYWYRQLPEEGLKFMVYLQKENIIDESGMPKERFSAEFPKEGPSILRIQQVVRGDSAAYFCASSLTSDGNNSPLHFGNGTRLTVT.

This clonotype was picked up a small number of times. This chain uses TRBV18 with TRBJ2-1; D is perhaps TRBD2 (7 bases). Germline CDR1 and CDR2: KGHSH and LQKENI. Trimming shortened V by 0 bases and J by 3 bases, and 12 bases separated the two germline ends. The CDR3 totals 16 residues. This CDR3 reads CASSPPRGAIYNEQFF. CDR3 sequence (DNA): TGTGCCAGCTCACCACCTCGGGGGGCCATCTACAATGAGCAGTTCTTC.

This clonotype was observed at least ten times. The V call is TRBV3-1, the J call TRBJ2-3, with TRBD1 identical over 7 bases. The germline V gene encodes CDR1 LGHDT and CDR2 YNNKEL (reference sequence). The CDR3 contains 15 residues. Trimming removed 6 bases from V and 2 bases from J; junction bases left unmatched: 8. For the CDR3, the DNA is TGTGCCAGCAGAAGAAGACAGGGCCCCACAGATACGCAGTATTTT. Translated: CASRRRQGPTDTQYF.

This clonotype was detected only a few times. The V call is TRBV9, the J call TRBJ2-3; D unclear. Trimming cost V 0 bases and J 4 bases, with 15 bases left between them. This CDR3 is 16 amino acids long. The germline V gene has CDR1 SGDLS and CDR2 YYNGEE. The CDR3 sequence is CASSVEGGVYADTQYF. The CDR3 DNA reads as TGTGCCAGCAGCGTAGAGGGTGGGGTGTATGCAGATACGCAGTATTTT. The variable domain in full, completed from reference TRBV9 and TRBJ2-3, reads DSGVTQTPKHLITATGQRVTLRCSPRSGDLSVYWYQQSLDQGLQFLIQYYNGEERAKGNILERFSAQQFPDLHSELNLSSLELGDSALYFCASSVEGGVYADTQYFGPGTRLTVL.

This clonotype was seen repeatedly, ten times or more. The CDR3 sequence is CSAIREATNEKLFF. The CDR3 DNA reads as TGCAGTGCTATCAGGGAGGCAACTAATGAAAAACTGTTTTTT. The V call is TRBV20-1, the J call TRBJ1-4, with D possibly being TRBD1 (5 bases). V was cut by 4 bases and J by 0 bases, with 9 bases left in between. The CDR3 consists of 14 residues. Germline values: CDR1 DFQATT, CDR2 SNEGSKA (reference sequence).

The rearrangement uses TRBV6-1 and TRBJ1-1; D unclear. Per the germline V gene, CDR1 is MNHNS and CDR2 is SASEGT. Trimming took 1 base from V and 9 from J, leaving 15 bases between them. This CDR3 has 14 amino acids. CDR3 in DNA: TGTGCCAGCAGTGAAGGGGCGCATGGTGACCAAGCTTTCTTT. It codes for CASSEGAHGDQAFF.

Many counts were recorded for this clonotype. A junction boundary mismatches the germline segment, possibly from a read error. The J gene is TRBJ2-1, the V gene TRBV5-6; 7 bases are shared with TRBD2. The CDR3 loop spans 15 amino acids. Per germline, CDR1 SGHDT and CDR2 YYEEEE. CDR3 DNA: TGTGCCAGCCAACTCGGGTCTAGCGGTTACAACGAGCAGTTCTTC. Translation: CASQLGSSGYNEQFF.

This clonotype occurred many times. The chain is built from TRBV9 and TRBJ2-1; 9 nucleotides align to TRBD2. This CDR3 is built from 15 residues. Germline assignment: CDR1 SGDLS and CDR2 YYNGEE. The trim removed 0 bases at V and 6 bases at J, leaving 4 bases unmatched. In nucleotides, the CDR3 is TGTGCCAGCAGCGTAGGGACTAGCGTACCCAATGAGCAGTTCTTC. Translating it yields CASSVGTSVPNEQFF. Together with reference TRBV9 and TRBJ2-1, the CDR3 gives the full variable domain: DSGVTQTPKHLITATGQRVTLRCSPRSGDLSVYWYQQSLDQGLQFLIQYYNGEERAKGNILERFSAQQFPDLHSELNLSSLELGDSALYFCASSVGTSVPNEQFFGPGTRLTVL.

This clonotype was counted only a few times. The chain recombines TRBV5-6 with TRBJ2-5, with D uncertain. The germline gives CDR1 SGHDT, CDR2 YYEEEE. Trimming pared 1 base from V and 4 bases from J, leaving 11 bases between. The CDR3 consists of 14 residues. The CDR3 spells CASSLFSYPETQYF. Here the CDR3 DNA reads TGTGCCAGCAGCTTGTTTTCGTACCCAGAGACCCAGTACTTC.